A single sample is the source of the 28 T cell receptor beta chains below, sequenced in a study of blood T cell repertoires in COVID-19. Profiling relied on immunoSEQ multiplex PCR, and the TCRdb table lists in-frame clones only, not all of them. The sample includes approximately 210,000 clones, roughly 88% of them seen just once. The material sequenced was peripheral blood. The receptor set was obtained from a man aged 18-30 years with active or convalescent COVID-19.

The sample holds one count of this clone. V is TRBV7-9 and J is TRBJ1-2; the match to TRBD1 covers 7 bases. CDR3 length: 13 amino acids. After removal of 0 bases from V and 7 bases from J, the junction contained 2 bases not matched to a gene. Germline loops: CDR1 SEHNR, CDR2 FQNEAQ (reference sequence). CDR3 bases: TGTGCCAGCAGCTTAGCAGGGGGCGGTGGCTACACCTTC. It codes for CASSLAGGGGYTF.

This clone showed up just once. The V and J genes are TRBV19 and TRBJ2-2; D unresolved. Deletions cut 7 bases from V and 1 base from J, with 16 bases between. The length of the CDR3 is 16 residues. Germline CDR1 and CDR2: LNHDA and SQIVND (reference sequence). The CDR3 protein is CASTSLRQRNTGELFF. As DNA, the CDR3 is TGTGCCAGTACTTCCTTGAGGCAGAGGAACACCGGGGAGCTGTTTTTT.

V and J are TRBV21-1 and TRBJ1-2. TRBV21-1 is a listed pseudogene. The CDR3 contains 15 residues. CDR3 DNA: TGTGCCAGCAGCAAAGATGGGGGGACTAACTATGGCTACACCTTC. It encodes CASSKDGGTNYGYTF.

V usage is TRBV7-9 and J usage is TRBJ1-2; 11 positions agree with TRBD1. Germline V CDR1 and CDR2: SEHNR, FQNEAQ (reference sequence). Trimming took 2 bases from V and 7 from J; bases not matched to a gene: 6. The CDR3 has 15 amino acids. CDR3 nucleotides: TGTGCCAGCAGCTTACTCGAGGACAGGGGGCTTGGCTACACCTTC. It translates to CASSLLEDRGLGYTF.

V gene TRBV21-1 combines with J gene TRBJ1-2; the listed D gene, TRBD1, was not tested against the DNA. TRBV21-1 is listed as a pseudogene. The CDR3 length is 18 residues. This chain's CDR3 is CASSKFFQDRAMGPGYTF. CDR3 sequence (DNA): TGTGCCAGCAGCAAATTTTTTCAGGACAGGGCTATGGGGCCTGGCTACACCTTC.

This clone was observed once. The chain recombines TRBV21-1 with TRBJ2-1; the table's D call of TRBD2 was not tested on the DNA. TRBV21-1 is termed a pseudogene. This CDR3 region has 15 residues. The CDR3 coding sequence is TGTGCCAGCAGCGCCAGGACTAGCGGCCACAATGAGCAGTTCTTC. This gives the protein CASSARTSGHNEQFF.

The chain has TRBV3-1 (or the pseudogene TRBV3-2) and TRBJ2-5; 9 nucleotides line up with TRBD2. The germline V gene encodes CDR1 LGHDT and CDR2 YNNKEL (reference sequence). The trim removed 5 bases at V and 3 bases at J, leaving 13 bases unmatched. The CDR3 length is 17 residues. CDR3 sequence reads: CASSFRLAGRLEETQYF. The DNA for the CDR3 is TGTGCCAGCAGCTTCAGGCTAGCGGGACGATTGGAAGAGACCCAGTACTTC.

V gene TRBV11-1 combines with J gene TRBJ1-6, with 9 bases lining up with TRBD1. CDR1 SGHAT and CDR2 FQDESV come from the germline V gene (reference sequence). This CDR3 comprises 15 residues. The J segment lost 3 bases and the V segment lost 6 bases, leaving 3 bases of the junction unmatched. CDR3 region: CASSPDRGYNSPLHF. In DNA form, the CDR3 reads TGTGCCAGCAGTCCGGACAGGGGCTATAATTCACCCCTCCACTTT.

The rearrangement links TRBV18 to TRBJ2-5, with D uncertain. CDR3 length: 13 amino acids. Germline CDR1 is KGHSH and CDR2 is LQKENI. Trimming cost V 3 bases and J 1 base, with 6 bases left between them. CDR3 loop: CASSPPGQETQYF. The CDR3 DNA reads TGTGCCAGCTCACCGCCAGGCCAAGAGACCCAGTACTTC.

V is TRBV30 and J is TRBJ1-2; 7 nucleotides align to TRBD1. The CDR3 is 14 residues long. After removal of 4 bases from V and 3 bases from J, the junction contained 8 bases not matched to a gene. Germline assignment: CDR1 GTSNPN and CDR2 SVGIG (reference sequence). CDR3 coding DNA: TGTGCCTGGATTAAAGGGGGCGGCGACTATGGCTACACCTTC. Amino acid sequence: CAWIKGGGDYGYTF.

The chain links TRBV19 to TRBJ2-1; 11 bases are shared with TRBD2. The V gene end was trimmed by 4 bases and the J gene end by 8 bases; junction bases not matched to a gene: 7. This CDR3 has 15 residues. CDR1 and CDR2 from the germline V gene are LNHDA and SQIVND (reference sequence). The CDR3 loop is CASSTIAGGIYEQFF. Here the CDR3 DNA reads TGTGCCAGTAGTACAATAGCGGGAGGGATCTATGAGCAGTTCTTC. The full variable domain, rest sourced from reference TRBV19 and TRBJ2-1, is DGGITQSPKYLFRKEGQNVTLSCEQNLNHDAMYWYRQDPGQGLRLIYYSQIVNDFQKGDIAEGYSVSREKKESFPLTVTSAQKNPTAFYLCASSTIAGGIYEQFFGPGTRLTVL.

This chain links TRBV5-1 with TRBJ1-3, with D uncertain. The CDR3 sequence is 15 residues long. Trimming took 4 bases from V and 4 from J, leaving 15 bases between them. Looked up from germline, CDR1 is SGHRS and CDR2 is YFSETQ. CDR3 region: CASSPQPGIGNTIYF. In DNA, the CDR3 is TGCGCCAGCAGCCCCCAGCCGGGAATAGGAAACACCATATATTTT. Filled out from reference TRBV5-1 and TRBJ1-3, the complete variable domain reads KAGVTQTPRYLIKTRGQQVTLSCSPISGHRSVSWYQQTPGQGLQFLFEYFSETQRNKGNFPGRFSGRQFSNSRSEMNVSTLELGDSALYLCASSPQPGIGNTIYFGEGSWLTVV.

The V and J genes are TRBV2 and TRBJ1-4, with D perhaps TRBD1 (6 bases). The germline V gene encodes CDR1 SNHLY and CDR2 FYNNEI. This CDR3 has 18 amino acids. Trimming took 6 bases from V and 8 from J, leaving 28 bases between them. CDR3 coding DNA: TGTGCCAGCAGCACAGGGCCAGGAAGGGGCAGGGAATCGGAAAAACTGTTTTTT. It is translated as CASSTGPGRGRESEKLFF.

This chain links TRBV7-2 with TRBJ2-5, with a possible D match to TRBD1 (6 bases). Germline values: CDR1 SGHTA, CDR2 FQGNSA. This CDR3 has 14 residues. V was pared by 3 bases and J by 1 base, with 9 bases between. The CDR3 spells CASSFTGPQETQYF. The CDR3 DNA reads as TGTGCCAGCAGCTTCACAGGGCCCCAAGAGACCCAGTACTTC.

V gene TRBV5-5 combines with J gene TRBJ1-5; the match to TRBD1 covers 11 bases. V gave up 3 bases and J gave up 6 bases; unmatched junction bases: 2. Germline-derived CDR1 and CDR2 are SGHKS and YYEKEE (reference sequence). The CDR3 totals 14 residues. The chain's CDR3 is CASSWGQGGQPQHF. The CDR3 DNA is TGTGCCAGCAGCTGGGGACAGGGGGGTCAGCCCCAGCATTTT.

The chain employs TRBV6-1 and TRBJ2-1, with 10 bases identical to TRBD2. Germline assignment: CDR1 MNHNS and CDR2 SASEGT. This CDR3 comprises 18 residues. The junction had 11 bases not matched to a gene; V was cut back by 3 bases and J by 3 bases. This CDR3 reads CASSDGLAGVSDYNEQFF. CDR3 sequence (DNA): TGTGCCAGCAGTGACGGTCTAGCGGGAGTTAGTGACTACAATGAGCAGTTCTTC.

This chain connects TRBV28 to TRBJ1-2; no clear D. CDR3 size: 13 residues. Per the germline V gene, CDR1 is MDHEN and CDR2 is SYDVKM. Trimming stripped 5 bases from V and 4 bases from J, with 11 bases between. The CDR3 nucleotides read TGTGCCAGCAGTATGGCAGTGTCCTATGGCTACACCTTC. Amino acids: CASSMAVSYGYTF.

The genes are TRBV5-1 and TRBJ2-7, with a tentative D call TRBD1 (6 bases). This CDR3 spans 13 amino acids. Trimming cost V 3 bases and J 2 bases, with 9 bases left between them. CDR1 is SGHRS and CDR2 is YFSETQ in the germline V gene. In DNA, the CDR3 is TGCGCCAGCAGCTGGGACAAGACCTACGAGCAGTACTTC. Protein product: CASSWDKTYEQYF.

The chain recombines TRBV9 with TRBJ2-5; possibly TRBD2 for D (6 bases). The CDR3 has 12 residues. Trimming removed 7 bases at V and 5 bases at J, with 12 bases between. From germline, CDR1 is SGDLS and CDR2 YYNGEE. CDR3 nucleotides: TGTGCCAGCTCCGGGGGAGTGGAGACCCAGTACTTC. This sequence encodes CASSGGVETQYF.

The chain couples TRBV11-2 to TRBJ2-1; 9 bases align to TRBD2. The CDR3 contains 16 residues. J lost 8 bases, V lost 0 bases, and 8 bases had no gene match. CDR1 and CDR2 from the germline V gene are SGHAT and FQNNGV. The CDR3 spells CASSLDNLAGRYEQFF. CDR3 DNA: TGTGCCAGCAGCTTAGATAACCTAGCGGGAAGGTATGAGCAGTTCTTC.

This clone was detected only a few times. The V gene is TRBV6-6, the J gene TRBJ2-5, with 8 nucleotides matching TRBD1. The CDR3 consists of 15 residues. V was pared by 2 bases and J by 5 bases, with 7 bases of the junction left unmatched. The germline V gene has CDR1 MNHNY and CDR2 SVGAGI (reference sequence). DNA for the CDR3: TGTGCCAGCAGTTACCCCGGCAGGGGGCCCGAGACCCAGTACTTC. This gives the protein CASSYPGRGPETQYF.

The chain is built from TRBV28 and TRBJ2-7; 9 bases map to TRBD2. Germline values: CDR1 MDHEN, CDR2 SYDVKM. The CDR3 extends over 16 amino acids. V lost 10 bases and J lost 3; bases outside the gene matches: 16. In DNA, the CDR3 is TGTGCCACCGGTAGAGCTGGGCGGGAGGGAATCTACGAGCAGTACTTC. Residues: CATGRAGREGIYEQYF.

CDR3 sequence: CASSEQKNTEAFF. The CDR3 nucleotides are TGTGCCAGCAGTGAGCAGAAAAACACTGAAGCTTTCTTT. The chain uses TRBV6-1 and TRBJ1-1; D call uncertain. The V gene's germline CDR1 is MNHNS and CDR2 SASEGT. The CDR3 has 13 amino acids. V lost 3 bases and J 2 bases, leaving 7 bases between the germline ends.

V gene TRBV19 combines with J gene TRBJ2-3; possible D gene TRBD1, 6 bases. V was pared by 7 bases and J by 10 bases, with 24 bases between. The CDR3 loop spans 15 amino acids. From germline, CDR1 is LNHDA and CDR2 SQIVND (reference sequence). CDR3: CASTPSRTVPFAQYF. CDR3 bases: TGTGCCAGTACCCCCTCCCGGACAGTACCTTTCGCGCAGTATTTT.

The chain joins TRBV19 to TRBJ1-6; 10 nucleotides agree with TRBD1. Trimming took 1 base from V and 9 from J; bases not matched to a gene: 15. The CDR3 contains 19 residues. Germline CDR1 and CDR2: LNHDA and SQIVND (reference sequence). CDR3 DNA sequence: TGTGCCAGTAGTATAGGCCAACTTTACACCGGGACAGGGGTTTCACCCCTCCACTTT. Translating it yields CASSIGQLYTGTGVSPLHF.

V is TRBV4-3 and J is TRBJ2-1; 13 bases fit TRBD2. CDR1 is LGHNA and CDR2 is YSLEER in the germline V gene. This CDR3 contains 18 residues. Germline trimming cut 2 bases from V and 8 bases from J; bases unmatched to any gene: 12. The CDR3 region is CASSQRFPGTSGKYEQFF. The CDR3 DNA reads as TGCGCCAGCAGCCAACGATTCCCCGGGACTAGCGGGAAGTATGAGCAGTTCTTC.

The chain combines TRBV9 with TRBJ1-4; D unclear. Between the trimmed V and J ends, which lost 0 bases and 7 bases, there was a span of 13 bases. Germline V gives CDR1 SGDLS, CDR2 YYNGEE. This CDR3 contains 15 residues. DNA of the CDR3: TGTGCCAGCAGCGTAGGGTTTTCCGGTCCTGAAAAACTGTTTTTT. Translation: CASSVGFSGPEKLFF.

This clone has only one observation. The chain carries TRBV5-5 and TRBJ2-7; the match to TRBD1 covers 7 bases. V dropped 10 bases and J dropped 3; count of bases not matched to a gene: 10. The germline V gene has CDR1 SGHKS and CDR2 YYEKEE (reference sequence). CDR3 size: 13 residues. CDR3 DNA: TGTGCCTCTCGGACAGGTGGGCACTACGAGCAGTACTTC. Its protein product is CASRTGGHYEQYF.